This T cell receptor beta chain was captured by sequencing in a study of blood T cell repertoires in COVID-19. Authors' processing steps: Amplification of reference gene primers was used by the study to estimate nucleated cell counts. Method: immunoSEQ multiplex PCR; TCRdb's copy keeps in-frame clones and lacks some. V and J calls and clone size are those listed in that table; D and trimming were worked out from the DNA. Among 300,000 to 450,000 clones listed, around nine tenths were seen once. Looked up from germline, CDR1 is SGHAT and CDR2 is FQNNGV. The V gene lost 5 bases and the J gene lost 6 bases, with 11 bases spanning the gap. This CDR3 spans 14 amino acids.

The material sequenced was PBMCs or T cells enriched from blood (not recorded which). This chain links TRBV11-2 with TRBJ1-6; D may be TRBD1 (6 bases). The source of this sequence is a woman under 30 who had recovered from COVID-19. The CDR3 loop reads CASSARQANSPLHF. The CDR3 nucleotides are TGTGCCAGCAGCGCCCGACAGGCTAATTCACCCCTCCACTTT.